The clone carrying this T cell receptor (beta chain) was seen many times. Germline CDR1 reads MDHEN; CDR2 reads SYDVKM. The CDR3 is 14 amino acids. V gave up 2 bases and J gave up 4 bases, with 9 bases separating them. Unique molecular identifiers tagged the TCRbeta library. TCRdb reanalysed the PCR reads using MiXCR and keeps one entry per CDR3 protein. Of about 22,000 distinct CDR3 sequences listed, about 11% were seen once; the top ten hold 20% to 30%. The sample belongs to a study of T-cell reconstitution after alpha-beta-depleted transplantation in children. The V call is TRBV28, the J call TRBJ1-3; D is possibly TRBD1 (6 bases). The specimen comprised PBMCs from the stem cell graft donor, sampled from the stem cell graft. The clonotype originates from a human donor who donated a stem cell graft to a child with chronic granulomatous disease. CDR3 protein: CASSLPGAGNTIYF. The CDR3 region has the DNA TGTGCCAGCAGTTTACCGGGGGCCGGAAACACCATATATTTT.